These T cell receptor beta chains were read from a single sample in a study of shared clonotypes between healthy human individuals. Sequencing used immunoSEQ multiplex PCR; TCRdb keeps in-frame clones, though not all of them. The profile shows a few hundred thousand clones, just under 97% of them singletons. Sequencing used naive CD8+ T cells sorted from blood. These TCRs come from a woman aged 25 to 39 in good health. The CDR3 runs from the conserved cysteine through the conserved F or W. D genes are given only for firm matches. A clone size is listed for some rows: how often the clone was seen (once, few, many), or a class if it is expanded.

abundance: .
len: 14
j_gene: TRBJ2-1
v_gene: TRBV13
d_gene: .
CDR3aa: CASSSEGRPNEQFF
CDR3nt: TGTGCCAGCAGTTCCGAAGGCAGGCCTAATGAGCAGTTCTTC

abundance: .
len: 14
j_gene: TRBJ1-1
v_gene: TRBV6-5
d_gene: .
CDR3aa: CASSYSNMNTEAFF
CDR3nt: TGTGCCAGCAGTTACTCGAATATGAACACTGAAGCTTTCTTT

abundance: .
len: 15
j_gene: TRBJ2-1
v_gene: TRBV27
d_gene: TRBD2
CDR3aa: CASRVAGVSYNEQFF
CDR3nt: TGTGCCAGCAGGGTAGCGGGAGTCTCCTACAATGAGCAGTTCTTC

abundance: .
len: 12
j_gene: TRBJ1-2
v_gene: TRBV2
d_gene: TRBD1
CDR3aa: CASTQGAFGYTF
CDR3nt: TGTGCCAGTACCCAGGGGGCATTTGGCTACACCTTC

abundance: few
len: 13
j_gene: TRBJ1-2
v_gene: TRBV7-9
d_gene: .
CDR3aa: CASSFLLADGYTF
CDR3nt: TGTGCCAGCAGCTTTCTTTTGGCTGATGGCTACACCTTC

abundance: .
len: 15
j_gene: TRBJ2-1
v_gene: TRBV2
d_gene: TRBD2
CDR3aa: CASASGLAGALEQFF
CDR3nt: TGTGCCAGCGCCTCGGGACTAGCGGGGGCCCTTGAGCAGTTCTTC

abundance: .
len: 16
j_gene: TRBJ2-1
v_gene: TRBV4-1
d_gene: TRBD2
CDR3aa: CASSQEPTSGNAEQFF
CDR3nt: TGCGCCAGCAGCCAAGAACCCACTAGCGGGAACGCTGAGCAGTTCTTC

abundance: .
len: 20
j_gene: TRBJ2-7
v_gene: TRBV13
d_gene: .
CDR3aa: CASSRGGRGSLIEPTYEQYF
CDR3nt: TGTGCCAGCAGCAGAGGAGGTAGGGGGTCCCTGATCGAACCAACCTACGAGCAGTACTTC

abundance: .
len: 14
j_gene: TRBJ2-1
v_gene: TRBV5-3
d_gene: TRBD1
CDR3aa: CARSNGQGHNEQFF
CDR3nt: TGTGCCAGGAGTAACGGACAGGGGCACAATGAGCAGTTCTTC

abundance: .
len: 16
j_gene: TRBJ1-2
v_gene: TRBV7-9
d_gene: .
CDR3aa: CASSLLRVGGDYGYTF
CDR3nt: TGTGCCAGCAGCCTCCTTAGAGTTGGTGGAGACTATGGCTACACCTTC

abundance: .
len: 13
j_gene: TRBJ2-5
v_gene: TRBV28
d_gene: .
CDR3aa: CASSPEGQETQYF
CDR3nt: TGTGCCAGCAGCCCCGAGGGCCAAGAGACCCAGTACTTC

abundance: many
len: 13
j_gene: TRBJ2-7
v_gene: TRBV27
d_gene: .
CDR3aa: CATKGGTAYEQYF
CDR3nt: TGTGCCACCAAGGGGGGGACCGCCTACGAGCAGTACTTC

abundance: .
len: 18
j_gene: TRBJ2-5
v_gene: TRBV7-2
d_gene: TRBD2
CDR3aa: CASSSRGTSKGGQETQYF
CDR3nt: TGTGCCAGCAGCTCGCGCGGGACTAGCAAAGGGGGCCAAGAGACCCAGTACTTC

abundance: .
len: 16
j_gene: TRBJ2-3
v_gene: TRBV6-5
d_gene: TRBD1
CDR3aa: CASSWRGQGRTDTQYF
CDR3nt: TGTGCCAGCAGTTGGCGGGGACAGGGGAGGACAGATACGCAGTATTTT

abundance: .
len: 18
j_gene: TRBJ2-1
v_gene: TRBV11-3
d_gene: TRBD2
CDR3aa: CASSLTSLAGGPRNEQFF
CDR3nt: TGTGCCAGCAGCTTAACTAGCCTAGCGGGAGGGCCTCGGAATGAGCAGTTCTTC

abundance: .
len: 15
j_gene: TRBJ2-7
v_gene: TRBV27
d_gene: .
CDR3aa: CASSFTADPSYEQYF
CDR3nt: TGTGCCAGCAGTTTTACAGCGGATCCGTCCTACGAGCAGTACTTC

abundance: once
len: 15
j_gene: TRBJ2-7
v_gene: TRBV13
d_gene: .
CDR3aa: CASSSRGAPIYEQYF
CDR3nt: TGTGCCAGCAGCTCCAGGGGGGCCCCTATATACGAGCAGTACTTC

abundance: .
len: 15
j_gene: TRBJ2-7
v_gene: TRBV23-1
d_gene: .
CDR3aa: CASSPQRDSSYEQYF
CDR3nt: TGCGCCAGCAGTCCCCAGCGGGACAGCTCCTACGAGCAGTACTTC

abundance: .
len: 13
j_gene: TRBJ2-7
v_gene: TRBV11-2
d_gene: .
CDR3aa: CASSLGTPYEQYF
CDR3nt: TGTGCCAGCAGCCTCGGGACACCCTACGAGCAGTACTTC

abundance: .
len: 15
j_gene: TRBJ2-7
v_gene: TRBV9
d_gene: .
CDR3aa: CASSVDPGTSYEQYF
CDR3nt: TGTGCCAGCAGCGTAGATCCCGGTACGTCCTACGAGCAGTACTTC

abundance: .
len: 14
j_gene: TRBJ1-5
v_gene: TRBV27
d_gene: .
CDR3aa: CASREQYSNQPQHF
CDR3nt: TGTGCCAGCAGGGAACAGTATAGCAATCAGCCCCAGCATTTT

abundance: .
len: 14
j_gene: TRBJ1-1
v_gene: TRBV9
d_gene: .
CDR3aa: CASSPGGGHTEAFF
CDR3nt: TGTGCCAGCAGCCCCGGTGGGGGCCACACTGAAGCTTTCTTT

abundance: .
len: 11
j_gene: TRBJ1-5
v_gene: TRBV27
d_gene: .
CDR3aa: CASRAASGTHF
CDR3nt: TGTGCCAGCCGAGCTGCGAGCGGGACACATTTT

abundance: .
len: 18
j_gene: TRBJ1-5
v_gene: TRBV9
d_gene: .
CDR3aa: CASSVRPPPPPENQPQHF
CDR3nt: TGTGCCAGCAGCGTAAGACCCCCTCCCCCACCGGAAAATCAGCCCCAGCATTTT

abundance: .
len: 14
j_gene: TRBJ2-7
v_gene: TRBV19
d_gene: .
CDR3aa: CASSIFGGPYEQYF
CDR3nt: TGTGCCAGTAGTATCTTCGGCGGCCCCTACGAGCAGTACTTC

abundance: .
len: 12
j_gene: TRBJ2-7
v_gene: TRBV2
d_gene: .
CDR3aa: CASSGPDYEQYF
CDR3nt: TGTGCCAGCAGTGGACCGGACTACGAGCAGTACTTC

abundance: .
len: 15
j_gene: TRBJ2-7
v_gene: TRBV14
d_gene: TRBD2
CDR3aa: CASKRTSGPSYEQYF
CDR3nt: TGTGCCAGCAAACGGACTAGCGGCCCCTCCTACGAGCAGTACTTC

abundance: .
len: 14
j_gene: TRBJ1-4
v_gene: TRBV27
d_gene: .
CDR3aa: CASSKGLSNEKLFF
CDR3nt: TGTGCCAGCAGCAAAGGGCTCTCTAATGAAAAACTGTTTTTT

abundance: .
len: 13
j_gene: TRBJ2-3
v_gene: TRBV6-6
d_gene: .
CDR3aa: CASSPDPTDTQYF
CDR3nt: TGTGCCAGCAGCCCAGACCCCACAGATACGCAGTATTTT

abundance: few
len: 13
j_gene: TRBJ1-1
v_gene: TRBV9
d_gene: TRBD1
CDR3aa: CASSGQGSPEAFF
CDR3nt: TGTGCCAGCAGCGGACAGGGCTCCCCTGAAGCTTTCTTT

abundance: .
len: 15
j_gene: TRBJ1-5
v_gene: TRBV28
d_gene: .
CDR3aa: CASSLVGASDQPQHF
CDR3nt: TGTGCCAGCAGTCTAGTAGGGGCGTCGGATCAGCCCCAGCATTTT

abundance: .
len: 16
j_gene: TRBJ2-1
v_gene: TRBV27
d_gene: .
CDR3aa: CASSLLTDSSYNEQFF
CDR3nt: TGTGCCAGCAGTTTATTGACTGATAGCTCCTACAATGAGCAGTTCTTC

abundance: once
len: 11
j_gene: TRBJ2-5
v_gene: TRBV13
d_gene: .
CDR3aa: CASSERETQYF
CDR3nt: TGTGCCAGCAGCGAAAGGGAGACCCAGTACTTC